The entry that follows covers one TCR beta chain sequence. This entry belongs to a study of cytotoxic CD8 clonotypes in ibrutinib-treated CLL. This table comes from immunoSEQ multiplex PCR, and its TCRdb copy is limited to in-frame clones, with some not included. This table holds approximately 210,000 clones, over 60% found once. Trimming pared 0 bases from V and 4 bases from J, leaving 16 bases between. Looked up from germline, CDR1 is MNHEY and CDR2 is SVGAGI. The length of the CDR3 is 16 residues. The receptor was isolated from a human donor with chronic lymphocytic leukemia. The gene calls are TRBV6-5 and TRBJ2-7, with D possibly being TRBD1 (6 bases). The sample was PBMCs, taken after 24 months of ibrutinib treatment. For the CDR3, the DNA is TGTGCCAGCAGTTACTCGTCCTGGACAGACCCGTACGAGCAGTACTTC. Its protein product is CASSYSSWTDPYEQYF.